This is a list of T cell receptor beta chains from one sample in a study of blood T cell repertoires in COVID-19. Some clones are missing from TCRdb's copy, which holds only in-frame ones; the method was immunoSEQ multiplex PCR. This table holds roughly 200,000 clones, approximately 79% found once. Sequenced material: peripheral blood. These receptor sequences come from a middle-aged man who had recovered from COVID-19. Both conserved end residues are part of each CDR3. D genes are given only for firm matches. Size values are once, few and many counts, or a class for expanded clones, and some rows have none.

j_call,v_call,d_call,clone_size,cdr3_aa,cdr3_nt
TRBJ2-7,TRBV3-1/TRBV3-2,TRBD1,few,CASSQDSGQTYEQYF,TGTGCCAGCAGCCAAGATTCGGGACAGACCTACGAGCAGTACTTC
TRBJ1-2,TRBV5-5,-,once,CASSLTVMGYGYTF,TGTGCCAGCAGCTTGACAGTTATGGGCTATGGCTACACCTTC
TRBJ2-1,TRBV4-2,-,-,CASSPHSGGRAEQFF,TGTGCCAGCAGCCCACACAGTGGGGGGAGAGCTGAGCAGTTCTTC
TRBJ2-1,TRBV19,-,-,CASSFAWYNEQFF,TGTGCCAGTAGTTTTGCGTGGTACAATGAGCAGTTCTTC
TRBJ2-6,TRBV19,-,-,CASSIGVQTPSSGANVLTF,TGTGCCAGTAGTATTGGAGTGCAGACCCCTAGCTCTGGGGCCAACGTCCTGACTTTC
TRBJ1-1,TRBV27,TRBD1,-,CASSLRGQGRLLNTEAFF,TGTGCCAGCAGTTTAAGAGGACAGGGGCGATTATTGAACACTGAAGCTTTCTTT
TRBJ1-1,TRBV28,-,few,CASSGGTGPVNTEAFF,TGTGCCAGCAGTGGGGGAACAGGGCCTGTGAACACTGAAGCTTTCTTT
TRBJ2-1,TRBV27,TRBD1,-,CASRWGQDDNEQFF,TGTGCCAGCAGATGGGGACAGGACGACAATGAGCAGTTCTTC
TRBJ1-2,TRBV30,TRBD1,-,CASGGDSKYGYTF,TGTGCCTCAGGGGGCGATAGTAAATATGGCTACACCTTC
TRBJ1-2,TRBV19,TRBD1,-,CASSLRQGTYGYTF,TGTGCCAGTAGTCTCCGACAGGGGACGTATGGCTACACCTTC
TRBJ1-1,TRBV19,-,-,CASSIPLGGTNTEAFF,TGTGCCAGTAGTATCCCTTTGGGAGGGACCAACACTGAAGCTTTCTTT
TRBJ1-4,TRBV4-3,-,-,CASSREQNNEKLFF,TGCGCCAGCAGCCGTGAACAGAATAATGAAAAACTGTTTTTT
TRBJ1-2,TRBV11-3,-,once,CASPNYGYTF,TGTGCCAGCCCGAACTATGGCTACACCTTC
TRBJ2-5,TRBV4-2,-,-,CASSPVGGVETQYF,TGTGCCAGCAGCCCGGTCGGCGGGGTGGAGACCCAGTACTTC
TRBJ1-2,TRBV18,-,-,CASSPENGYTF,TGTGCCAGCTCACCAGAGAATGGCTACACCTTC
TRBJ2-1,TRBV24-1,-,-,CATSGVRYYNEQFF,TGTGCCACCTCAGGGGTCCGCTACTACAATGAGCAGTTCTTC
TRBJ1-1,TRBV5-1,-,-,CASSFEGHRNTEAFF,TGCGCCAGCAGCTTCGAGGGACACAGGAACACTGAAGCTTTCTTT
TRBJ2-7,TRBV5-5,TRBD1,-,CASSPRDRGRPDF,TGTGCCAGCAGCCCCCGGGACAGGGGGCGTCCGGACTTC
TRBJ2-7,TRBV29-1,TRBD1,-,CSAVRTGGSEQYF,TGCAGCGCAGTTAGGACAGGGGGCTCCGAGCAGTACTTC
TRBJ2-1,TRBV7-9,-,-,CASDYSSYNEQFF,TGTGCCAGTGATTATAGCTCCTACAATGAGCAGTTCTTC
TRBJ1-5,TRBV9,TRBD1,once,CASSGQGSNQPQHF,TGTGCCAGCAGCGGACAGGGGAGCAATCAGCCCCAGCATTTT
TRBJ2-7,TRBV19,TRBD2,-,CASSSSSGRAWEQYF,TGTGCCAGTAGTTCCTCTAGCGGGAGGGCCTGGGAGCAGTACTTC
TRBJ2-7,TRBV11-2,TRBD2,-,CASSFIGSGRGEQYF,TGTGCCAGCAGCTTCATCGGAAGCGGGAGGGGCGAGCAGTACTTC
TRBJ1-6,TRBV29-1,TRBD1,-,CSVKGGGTVNSPLHF,TGCAGCGTCAAAGGGGGCGGGACTGTAAATTCACCCCTCCACTTT
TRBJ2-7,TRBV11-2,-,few,CASSSTGGDYEQYF,TGTGCCAGCAGCTCAACAGGGGGGGACTACGAGCAGTACTTC
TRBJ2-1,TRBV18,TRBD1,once,CASSRPDRSNEQFF,TGTGCCAGCTCACGGCCGGACAGGAGCAATGAGCAGTTCTTC
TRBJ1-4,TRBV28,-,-,CATDQGFQHEKLFF,TGTGCCACGGACCAGGGTTTTCAACATGAAAAACTGTTTTTT
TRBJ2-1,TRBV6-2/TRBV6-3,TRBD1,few,CASSYTIGQASRDNNEQFF,TGTGCCAGCAGTTACACAATAGGACAGGCCAGTCGGGATAACAATGAGCAGTTCTTC
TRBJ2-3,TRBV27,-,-,CASSRTGTDTQYF,TGTGCCAGCAGTAGAACAGGTACAGATACGCAGTATTTT
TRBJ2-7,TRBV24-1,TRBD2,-,CATAGDSYEQYF,TGTGCCACCGCGGGAGACTCCTACGAGCAGTACTTC
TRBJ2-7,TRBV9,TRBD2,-,CASSGRDGTSADYEQYF,TGTGCCAGCAGCGGCCGGGACGGGACTAGCGCCGACTACGAGCAGTACTTC
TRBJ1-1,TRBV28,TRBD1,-,CASSALQGAGTEAFF,TGTGCCAGCAGTGCACTTCAGGGGGCGGGAACTGAAGCTTTCTTT
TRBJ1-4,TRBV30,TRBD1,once,CAWSPIDRGGEKLFF,TGTGCCTGGAGTCCGATCGACAGGGGGGGCGAAAAACTGTTTTTT